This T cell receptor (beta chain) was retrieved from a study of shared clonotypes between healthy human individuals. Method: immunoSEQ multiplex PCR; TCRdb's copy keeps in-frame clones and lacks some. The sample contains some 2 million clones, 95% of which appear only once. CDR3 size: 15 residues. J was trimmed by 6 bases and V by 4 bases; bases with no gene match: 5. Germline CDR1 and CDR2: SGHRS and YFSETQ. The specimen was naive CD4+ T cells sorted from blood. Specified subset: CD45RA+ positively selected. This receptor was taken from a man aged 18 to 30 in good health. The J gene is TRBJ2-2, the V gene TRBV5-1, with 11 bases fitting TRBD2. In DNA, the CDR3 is TGCGCCAGCAGCAATGTTAGCGGGAGGGCCGGGGAGCTGTTTTTT. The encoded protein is CASSNVSGRAGELFF.